The rows below give T cell receptor beta chains drawn from one sample of a study of CXCR3-negative and CXCR3-positive naive CD8 T cells. TCRdb reprocessed the 5' RACE reads, keeping one entry per CDR3 protein, no DNA. The table for this sample gives 43,000 or so distinct CDR3 sequences. The sequenced material came from memory CD8+ T cells from blood. These receptors all come from a human donor in good health. Some clones in this sample may be carry-over from other donors' samples. Both conserved end residues are part of each CDR3. Only part of the rows carry a size: once, few, many, or a class if the clone is expanded.

J: TRBJ2-7; size: -; V: TRBV7-6; CDR3: CASSRAGTSSHEQYF
J: TRBJ2-7; size: -; V: TRBV5-1; CDR3: CASSLGRPGAYEQYF
J: TRBJ2-1; size: -; V: TRBV7-2; CDR3: CASSFTTSSYNEQFF
J: TRBJ2-7; size: -; V: TRBV7-9; CDR3: CASSPTGAYEQYF
J: TRBJ1-1; size: -; V: TRBV7-9; CDR3: CASSLIRDLPTMNTEAFF
J: TRBJ2-3; size: -; V: TRBV11-1; CDR3: CASSSPGTSDSTDTQYF
J: TRBJ2-2; size: -; V: TRBV7-2; CDR3: CASSAPYKALVGELFF
J: TRBJ1-1; size: -; V: TRBV7-9; CDR3: CASSHHLKDSMNTEAFF
J: TRBJ1-1; size: -; V: TRBV27; CDR3: CASSFHTGMNTEAFF
J: TRBJ2-3; size: -; V: TRBV7-9; CDR3: CASSSTQGRGALTDTQYF
J: TRBJ2-1; size: -; V: TRBV7-9; CDR3: CASSFSGGAYNEQFF
J: TRBJ2-7; size: -; V: TRBV7-8; CDR3: CASSFQVLTTYEQYF
J: TRBJ2-1; size: -; V: TRBV7-2; CDR3: CASSLSRTGGDEQFF
J: TRBJ2-3; size: -; V: TRBV12-3/TRBV12-4; CDR3: CASSSGLNTQYF
J: TRBJ2-7; size: -; V: TRBV9; CDR3: CASSPGGDTYEQYF
J: TRBJ2-3; size: -; V: TRBV6-6; CDR3: CASSSQLAGGLNTQYF
J: TRBJ2-1; size: -; V: TRBV4-3; CDR3: CASSQAPRGPGNEQFF
J: TRBJ2-3; size: -; V: TRBV9; CDR3: CASSVGTDTQYF
J: TRBJ2-5; size: -; V: TRBV7-9; CDR3: CASSSKDSPLQETQYF
J: TRBJ2-5; size: -; V: TRBV29-1; CDR3: CSVGGVGETQYF
J: TRBJ2-6; size: -; V: TRBV23-1; CDR3: CASSLWTGILSSGANVLTF
J: TRBJ2-6; size: -; V: TRBV9; CDR3: CASSVVGGANVLTF
J: TRBJ2-3; size: -; V: TRBV3-1; CDR3: CASSQGLQGTDTQYF
J: TRBJ2-5; size: -; V: TRBV29-1; CDR3: CSVRELEETQYF
J: TRBJ2-3; size: -; V: TRBV29-1; CDR3: CSVEPSGGANTQYF
J: TRBJ1-4; size: -; V: TRBV27; CDR3: CASSLRDSNEKLFF
J: TRBJ1-1; size: -; V: TRBV14; CDR3: CASSHRQPNTEAFF
J: TRBJ1-4; size: -; V: TRBV6-5; CDR3: CASSDREYEKLFF
J: TRBJ2-7; size: -; V: TRBV12-3/TRBV12-4; CDR3: CASSFFFANFREQYF
J: TRBJ2-5; size: medium-sized; V: TRBV29-1; CDR3: CSVDKLLGGQETQYF
J: TRBJ1-3; size: -; V: TRBV28; CDR3: CASSSTGLSGNTIYF
J: TRBJ1-1; size: -; V: TRBV29-1; CDR3: CSVDPRGGWEAFF
J: TRBJ1-1; size: medium-sized; V: TRBV27; CDR3: CASTHLRGDTEAFF
J: TRBJ2-3; size: -; V: TRBV6-2/TRBV6-3; CDR3: CASSYSRYKLTDTQYF
J: TRBJ2-7; size: -; V: TRBV29-1; CDR3: CSVEVLGVREQYF
J: TRBJ1-1; size: -; V: TRBV11-2; CDR3: CASSLDQTGTGGTEAFF
J: TRBJ1-1; size: -; V: TRBV29-1; CDR3: CSVGGQGNTEAFF
J: TRBJ2-2; size: -; V: TRBV7-9; CDR3: CASSLLAGSTGELFF
J: TRBJ2-7; size: -; V: TRBV29-1; CDR3: CSVIGGSNAFHYEQYF
J: TRBJ1-2; size: -; V: TRBV7-9; CDR3: CASTSPTALLGYTF
J: TRBJ2-1; size: -; V: TRBV2; CDR3: CASSVLAYNEQFF
J: TRBJ2-5; size: -; V: TRBV14; CDR3: CASSQYRGRGETQYF
J: TRBJ2-3; size: -; V: TRBV6-5; CDR3: CASSYYTSTDTQYF
J: TRBJ2-3; size: -; V: TRBV24-1; CDR3: CATSERGQGRTDTQYF
J: TRBJ1-2; size: -; V: TRBV4-1; CDR3: CASSQDASGEEGYTF